This is a list of T cell receptor beta chains from one sample in a study of blood T cell repertoires in COVID-19. Sequenced by immunoSEQ multiplex PCR; TCRdb stores in-frame clones only, minus some. The sample gives fewer than 200,000 clones, approximately 86% of which show up once; about 1.2% is in the top ten. Sequencing was performed on peripheral blood. Source of these receptors: a man between 60 and 70 years old who had recovered from COVID-19. The CDR3 runs from the conserved cysteine through the conserved F or W. D genes are given only for firm matches.

TRBJ2-7,.,TRBV18,CASSPLLAGGGYEQYF
TRBJ2-1,TRBD1,TRBV7-3,CASSPRVGQGNNEQFF
TRBJ1-4,.,TRBV2,CASSDVRFQGPTNEKLFF
TRBJ2-7,TRBD1,TRBV5-1,CASSAQARTGVDEQYF
TRBJ2-1,.,TRBV13,CASSYGGQGNEQFF
TRBJ2-7,.,TRBV20-1,CSAREVREQYF
TRBJ1-5,.,TRBV6-5,CASISRQSNQPQHF
TRBJ1-3,TRBD1,TRBV7-9,CASSAGQGGNTIYF
TRBJ1-3,TRBD1,TRBV4-2,CASSQGQGSGNTIYF
TRBJ1-1,.,TRBV7-9,CASSLSDTEAFF
TRBJ1-3,.,TRBV7-2,CASSPVGNQVGGNTIYF
TRBJ2-4,TRBD2,TRBV27,CASSASGNIQYF
TRBJ1-5,.,TRBV5-1,CASSTGSNQPQHF
TRBJ2-1,.,TRBV3-1/TRBV3-2,CASSQDSLHEQFF
TRBJ2-3,.,TRBV7-9,CASSPPTLTDTQYF
TRBJ1-5,.,TRBV15,CATSRGLQGPNQPQHF
TRBJ1-1,.,TRBV9,CASSVAGRGPNTEAFF
TRBJ1-2,TRBD1,TRBV19,CASSPDRGLYGYTF
TRBJ2-7,TRBD1,TRBV6-4,CASRPRQGKDEQYF
TRBJ1-2,TRBD1,TRBV19,CASSNPPGQGYGYTF
TRBJ1-1,TRBD1,TRBV7-3,CASSSSGTGGITEAFF
TRBJ2-2,TRBD2,TRBV7-3,CASSSSGPGLAGTGELFF
TRBJ1-4,TRBD1,TRBV2,CASTRQGEVVEKLFF
TRBJ2-3,TRBD2,TRBV19,CASSHQTSSGTQYF
TRBJ2-4,TRBD2,TRBV7-9,CASSATSGIAKNIQYF
TRBJ2-1,.,TRBV9,CASSVEGEGTFVLSSYNEQFF
TRBJ1-1,TRBD1,TRBV23-1,CASSHPGGLEAFF
TRBJ2-3,.,TRBV3-1/TRBV3-2,CASSQEVAEHTDTQYF
TRBJ2-2,.,TRBV29-1,CSVEGWQGTGELFF
TRBJ2-3,.,TRBV6-2/TRBV6-3,CASSRHPDTQYF
TRBJ2-3,.,TRBV29-1,CSGRQVYGGDTQYF
TRBJ1-1,.,TRBV5-1,CASSLTRAGNTEAFF
TRBJ2-5,.,TRBV7-7,CASSLGGTEQETQYF
TRBJ2-7,.,TRBV15,CATSRDVGGSYEQYF
TRBJ2-1,TRBD2,TRBV6-5,CASSLAGSPYNEQFF
TRBJ2-3,.,TRBV30,CAWSFGMGSTDTQYF
TRBJ1-1,.,TRBV6-4,CASSDSSRGQGTTEAFF
TRBJ1-1,.,TRBV5-1,CASSSPGTEAFF
TRBJ1-2,TRBD1,TRBV27,CASSGDSGGGYTF
TRBJ2-2,.,TRBV27,CASSLRGTGELFF
TRBJ1-2,TRBD1,TRBV15,CATSRGGPGQYYTF
TRBJ2-7,TRBD1,TRBV7-3,CASSVTGGYEQYF
TRBJ1-1,TRBD1,TRBV29-1,CSVEGQGAYTEAFF
TRBJ2-3,TRBD1,TRBV19,CASSRDRGADTQYF
TRBJ1-5,.,TRBV19,CASSIGARSNQPQHF
TRBJ2-1,TRBD2,TRBV5-1,CASSSGTSGKSSYNEQFF
TRBJ2-1,TRBD1,TRBV6-6,CASSFPGTDADEQFF
TRBJ2-5,.,TRBV21-1,CASSTDRRGPSQETQYF
TRBJ2-3,TRBD2,TRBV10-3,CAIRGSGTSGGGTDTQYF
TRBJ2-3,.,TRBV19,CASKGGGNSPQDTQYF